One sample yielded the 14 T cell receptor beta chains listed below, sequenced in a study of shared clonotypes between healthy human individuals. Libraries were prepared by immunoSEQ multiplex PCR; TCRdb keeps only in-frame clonotypes and omits some of them. The sample lists 2 million to 2.5 million clones, 92% occurring once. The sequencing sample was made of naive CD4+ T cells from PBMCs. Subset of the sample: CD45RA+ positively selected. All receptors derive from a man aged 18 to 30 in good health. Some clones in this sample may be carry-over from other donors' samples.

V is TRBV19 and J is TRBJ2-2; 7 positions agree with TRBD1. Trimming at V came to 5 bases and at J to 5 bases, leaving 11 bases not matched to a gene. Germline CDR1 and CDR2: LNHDA and SQIVND (reference sequence). The CDR3 is made up of 16 amino acids. DNA of the CDR3: TGTGCCAGTAGTCGAGCCCCCGGGACAGATACCGGGGAGCTGTTTTTT. Its protein is CASSRAPGTDTGELFF.

The CDR3 DNA reads TGTGCCAGCAGCTTAGTCACGACAGGGGTGGCCGAGCAGTACTTC. It yields the protein CASSLVTTGVAEQYF. This sequence joins TRBV7-9 and TRBJ2-7, with 8 bases lining up with TRBD1. CDR1 and CDR2 from the germline V gene are SEHNR and FQNEAQ (reference sequence). This CDR3 comprises 15 residues. Germline trimming cut 1 base from V and 6 bases from J; bases unmatched to any gene: 8.

V is TRBV5-1 and J is TRBJ2-2; D not resolved. The CDR3 sequence is 14 residues long. The V gene's germline CDR1 is SGHRS and CDR2 YFSETQ. V was pared by 4 bases and J by 1 base, with 8 bases between. CDR3 nucleotides: TGCGCCAGCAGCACGTCAATGAACACCGGGGAGCTGTTTTTT. Protein product: CASSTSMNTGELFF.

The chain carries TRBV6-6 and TRBJ1-3; D gene unclear. Germline-derived CDR1 and CDR2 are MNHNY and SVGAGI (reference sequence). V shed 0 bases and J shed 2 bases, with 11 bases lying between them. The CDR3 covers 16 residues. The CDR3 spells CASSYSTGRTGNTIYF. In nucleotides, the CDR3 is TGTGCCAGCAGTTACTCGACCGGAAGAACTGGAAACACCATATATTTT.

V gene TRBV18 combines with J gene TRBJ1-5, with D possibly matching TRBD1 (6 bases). The V end lost 2 bases, the J end lost 0 bases, and 8 bases lay between the germline ends. CDR3 size: 15 residues. CDR1 is KGHSH, CDR2 LQKENI, per germline. CDR3 coding DNA: TGTGCCAGCTCACCAGGGACAACTAGCAATCAGCCCCAGCATTTT. Encoded protein: CASSPGTTSNQPQHF.

The chain combines TRBV30 with TRBJ1-3; TRBD1 aligns across 7 bases. The V gene end was trimmed by 7 bases and the J gene end by 4 bases; junction bases not matched to a gene: 7. The V gene's germline CDR1 is GTSNPN and CDR2 SVGIG (reference sequence). The CDR3 spans 13 residues. In nucleotides, the CDR3 is TGTGCCTTCGCGACAGGGTTCGGAAACACCATATATTTT. It encodes CAFATGFGNTIYF. The whole variable domain, remainder taken from reference TRBV30 and TRBJ1-3, is SQTIHQWPATLVQPVGSPLSLECTVEGTSNPNLYWYRQAAGRGLQLLFYSVGIGQISSEVPQNLSASRPQDRQFILSSKKLLLSDSGFYLCAFATGFGNTIYFGEGSWLTVV.

This chain joins TRBV7-2 and TRBJ1-2, with a tentative D call TRBD1 (6 bases). Germline V gene sequence: CDR1 SGHTA, CDR2 FQGNSA. V lost 5 bases to trimming and J lost 3 bases, with 16 bases between them. This CDR3 region has 15 residues. CDR3 coding DNA: TGTGCCAGCAGCCACGTACAGGGTTTCGACTATGGCTACACCTTC. Encoded protein: CASSHVQGFDYGYTF. Full variable domain (outside the CDR3, taken from reference TRBV7-2 and TRBJ1-2): GAGVSQSPSNKVTEKGKDVELRCDPISGHTALYWYRQSLGQGLEFLIYFQGNSAPDKSGLPSDRFSAERTGGSVSTLTIQRTQQEDSAVYLCASSHVQGFDYGYTFGSGTRLTVV.

The chain links TRBV2 to TRBJ2-3, with a possible D match to TRBD2 (6 bases). The germline V gene encodes CDR1 SNHLY and CDR2 FYNNEI. The V end was cut by 7 bases, the J end by 1 base, with 15 bases between. The length of the CDR3 is 15 residues. CDR3 sequence (DNA): TGTGCCAGCAATCACGGAGGGCAGGGCACAGATACGCAGTATTTT. Protein: CASNHGGQGTDTQYF.

The count of this clone is one. The V call is TRBV28, the J call TRBJ2-3; weak D call: TRBD1 (6 bases). V shed 3 bases and J shed 4 bases, with 14 bases lying between them. The CDR3 totals 15 residues. The germline V gene encodes CDR1 MDHEN and CDR2 SYDVKM. DNA for the CDR3: TGTGCCAGCAGTTTCGAGGGGGAGATCCCAGATACGCAGTATTTT. Encoded protein: CASSFEGEIPDTQYF.

The genes are TRBV5-1 and TRBJ1-1, with D perhaps matching TRBD1 (5 bases). Germline-derived CDR1 and CDR2 are SGHRS and YFSETQ. This CDR3 has 15 residues. The V end was cut by 4 bases, the J end by 5 bases, with 18 bases between. The CDR3 region has the DNA TGCGCCAGCAGCAGGGACGGCGCAAAGGGAACTGAAGCTTTCTTT. Translation gives CASSRDGAKGTEAFF.

The chain employs TRBV18 and TRBJ2-7, with D perhaps TRBD2 (5 bases). The V gene lost 4 bases and the J gene lost 6 bases, with 13 bases spanning the gap. Per the germline V gene, CDR1 is KGHSH and CDR2 is LQKENI. The CDR3 is 13 residues long. The CDR3 sequence is CASSREGLGEQYF. As DNA, the CDR3 is TGTGCCAGCTCACGGGAAGGACTTGGCGAGCAGTACTTC.

The chain joins TRBV9 to TRBJ2-7, with TRBD2 matching over 7 bases. Germline loops: CDR1 SGDLS, CDR2 YYNGEE. V dropped 0 bases and J dropped 5; count of bases not matched to a gene: 8. This CDR3 is built from 15 residues. CDR3 sequence: CASSVVPGEGHEQYF. The DNA of the CDR3 is TGTGCCAGCAGCGTAGTCCCCGGGGAGGGCCACGAGCAGTACTTC.

The chain has TRBV7-2 and TRBJ2-5; D tentatively reads TRBD1 or TRBD2 (5 bases each). Germline V gene data show CDR1 as SGHTA and CDR2 as FQGNSA. The CDR3 has 14 amino acids. The V and J ends lost 2 bases and 5 bases respectively, with 12 bases between them. The CDR3 nucleotides read TGTGCCAGCAGCTTATCGGGACCGGTGGAGACCCAGTACTTC. Translation: CASSLSGPVETQYF.

V and J are TRBV2 and TRBJ1-5; weak D call: TRBD1 (5 bases). Germline CDR1 is SNHLY and CDR2 is FYNNEI. Trimming stripped 3 bases from V and 6 bases from J, with 12 bases between. The CDR3 covers 14 residues. The CDR3 nucleotides are TGTGCCAGCAGTGACAGGGAGGAGAGTCAGCCCCAGCATTTT. Translated, it gives CASSDREESQPQHF.